What follows is one T cell receptor beta chain and its context. The antigen it binds to is not known. No quality values exist for individual bases; no much larger clone is one base distant. Using the deep immunoSEQ assay, TCR CDR3 regions were amplified from genomic DNA by multiplex PCR. Genomic DNA extracted from each cell subset was distributed evenly over all wells of several immunoSEQ 96-well plates, and each plate served as one replicate. For sorted subsets, each replicate PCR was loaded with around 220 ng genomic DNA, equivalent to 25,000 to 35,000 T cell genomes. The purified libraries were quantified using a Qubit 3.0 fluorometer, sized with a Bioanalyzer 2100, and then quantified again using the KAPA Library Quantification kit. Each immunoSEQ 96-well plate was sequenced on its own single-read 150-cycle Illumina NextSeq 550 flow cell. On the study's bioinformatics: Because only junctional sequences without quality scores were contained in the immunoSEQ output, filtering matching that applied to full-length reads could not be performed. To assign V/J genes and CDR3, sequences were annotated using PyIR, a Python wrapper for IgBLAST v1.9, with IMGT germline references. Any read was removed if the V/J assignment was weak (E-value above 1e-6), the CDR3 was missing, or the read contained stop codons, out-of-frame junctions, or ambiguous translated residues. V3J clonotypes were defined by identical inferred V gene, J gene, and CDR3 amino acid sequence. Percentage overlap between repertoires was computed as shared unique clonotypes divided by the size of the smaller repertoire. Richness of each repertoire was evaluated using RTK rarefaction, the Chao1 estimator, and Recon v2.1 estimates of unobserved clonotypes. Generation probabilities for all TCRbeta clonotypes obtained by the gDNA method from several donors were computed using OLGA. TCRdb holds this immuneACCESS table with in-frame rearrangements only. Some clones are missing; in checked studies, unresolved V genes explain under half, and the rest has no known cause. That table gives V, J and clone size, and the DNA gave D and trimming. The sample table lists 2 million to 2.5 million clones, approximately 93% of them with a count of one. The ten most abundant clones make up 0.39% of the sample.

This entry is derived from a study of shared clonotypes between healthy human individuals (dated by TCRdb to 2018 to 2021). Background on the whole study: The cohort included a few men and a couple of women between 18 and 49 years of age. For each donor, CD4 naive and CD4 memory were each given three plates, CD8 naive was given two plates, and CD8 memory was given one plate. The study deeply sequenced blood TCR repertoires of about 5 healthy adults to estimate repertoire size and the extent of clonotype sharing between individuals. To increase sequencing depth and limit assay-specific biases, TCR repertoire library preparation and sequencing were carried out by different laboratories using diverse techniques. Leukapheresis yielded between about 0.8 and 9.5 billion PBMCs per donor. Study-wide conclusions, independent of this receptor: Across a handful of donors, approximately 5% of naive CD4, approximately 3.5% of naive CD8, around 2.1% of memory CD4, and 0.3% to 0.45% of memory CD8 clonotypes were shared. Compared with non-shared clonotypes, the clonotypes found in all four sorted-subset donors had higher generation probabilities. Even with the large sequencing depth, rarefaction of the sorted-subset datasets indicated that sequencing was incomplete. Naive subsets generally had larger estimated clonotype richness than memory subsets. Sampling was limited to blood, and TCR repertoires in tissue likely differ from TCR repertoires in blood. Because the study included only a small number of donors, the genetic and exposure-history diversity represented was limited. Based on pairwise subsampling, the degree of clonotype sharing among donors was expected to be affected by sequencing depth.

Looking up the germline V gene (reference sequence) yields CDR1 SGHNT and CDR2 YYREEE. Spanning cysteine to phenylalanine, the CDR3 consists of 17 amino acids. Here the CDR3 DNA is all that survives: 51 bases in frame from base 1. V and J are trimmed by 4 bases and 5 bases, and the gene matches miss 16 bases of the junction. The donors were healthy, HIV-negative adults who had no recently reported acute infections or vaccinations. All donors were Caucasian adults living in Nashville, Tennessee, USA. CD4+ T cells were enriched by magnetic negative selection; naive cells were then positively selected on CD45RA, and the negative fraction formed the memory subset. Blood was collected by leukapheresis, and PBMCs were isolated by Ficoll-Histopaque density gradient centrifugation and then cryopreserved in liquid nitrogen vapor phase. Analytical flow cytometry was used to check the purity and quantity of every magnetically sorted T cell population. Genomic DNA was isolated from every sorted fraction and measured by UV absorbance on a Nanodrop 2000c.

This receptor chain uses TRBV5-4 and TRBJ1-2; TRBD1 fits 8 bases in the junction. This receptor was obtained from a man between 18 and 29 years old in good health. Some clones in this sample may be carry-over from other donors' samples. The sequenced sample consisted of naive CD4+ T cells from PBMCs. The meaning of the sample's cell subset or site label: CD45RA+ positively selected. The CDR3 protein is CASSLLVPRTGKYGYTF. The DNA is as follows: TGTGCCAGCAGCCTACTAGTACCTCGGACAGGGAAGTATGGCTACACCTTC.